Below, 8 T cell receptor beta chains from the same sample are listed, as sequenced in a study of shared clonotypes between healthy human individuals. Sequencing used immunoSEQ multiplex PCR; TCRdb keeps in-frame clones, though not all of them. Of millions of clones listed, more than 80% were seen once; the top ten hold around 0.15%. The sequencing input was naive CD4+ T cells sorted from blood. Subset: CD45RA+ positively selected. The receptors shown here come from a man between 18 and 29 years old in good health.

This clone was found once. The CDR3 is CASSYAPTSIYEQYF. The CDR3 region has the DNA TGTGCCAGCAGTTACGCCCCCACGTCCATCTACGAGCAGTACTTC. V gene TRBV6-5 combines with J gene TRBJ2-7; D remains unclear. Trimming stripped 2 bases from V and 3 bases from J, with 14 bases between. CDR1 MNHEY and CDR2 SVGAGI come from the germline V gene. This CDR3 contains 15 residues.

In regard to this clone: Other DNA sequences in the same sample also yield this CDR3. The chain recombines TRBV18 with TRBJ2-7, with D perhaps given as TRBD1 or TRBD2 (5 bases each). The CDR3 totals 13 residues. Trimming took 0 bases from V and 5 from J, leaving 8 bases between them. Germline-derived CDR1 and CDR2 are KGHSH and LQKENI. The DNA for the CDR3 is TGTGCCAGCTCACCACCAGGGACGGACGAGCAGTACTTC. It encodes CASSPPGTDEQYF. Looking up the rest from reference TRBV18 and TRBJ2-7 gives the full variable domain: NAGVMQNPRHLVRRRGQEARLRCSPMKGHSHVYWYRQLPEEGLKFMVYLQKENIIDESGMPKERFSAEFPKEGPSILRIQQVVRGDSAAYFCASSPPGTDEQYFGPGTRLTVT.

This clone showed up just once. The genes are TRBV27 and TRBJ2-6; D remains unclear. With 7 bases removed from V and 0 bases from J, the gap between germline ends came to 7 bases. The germline gives CDR1 MNHEY, CDR2 SMNVEV (reference sequence). This CDR3 has 14 amino acids. In DNA, the CDR3 is TGTGCCAGCACCTCGAGCTCTGGGGCCAACGTCCTGACTTTC. Translating gives CASTSSSGANVLTF.

This chain links TRBV10-3 with TRBJ2-7; D is possibly TRBD1 or TRBD2 (5 bases each). The CDR3 is 13 amino acids. Trimming cost V 5 bases and J 3 bases, with 11 bases left between them. In germline, CDR1 is ENHRY, CDR2 SYGVKD. CDR3 loop: CAISLRDDYEQYF. The DNA of the CDR3 is TGTGCCATCAGTCTCCGGGACGACTACGAGCAGTACTTC.

V usage is TRBV7-8 and J usage is TRBJ1-1; TRBD1 agrees at 7 bases. This CDR3 contains 14 residues. The V gene's germline CDR1 is SGHVS and CDR2 FQNEAQ. V gave up 5 bases and J gave up 2 bases; unmatched junction bases: 5. Here the CDR3 reads CASSEYRGNTEAFF. The CDR3 DNA follows: TGTGCCAGCAGCGAGTACAGGGGTAACACTGAAGCTTTCTTT.

This chain uses TRBV9 with TRBJ2-3; TRBD2 aligns across 9 bases. Per the germline V gene, CDR1 is SGDLS and CDR2 is YYNGEE. V lost 0 bases to trimming and J lost 4 bases; unmatched junction nucleotides: 3. This CDR3 has 15 amino acids. DNA of the CDR3: TGTGCCAGCAGCGTAGATGGCGGGGGGGCAGATACGCAGTATTTT. Its protein product is CASSVDGGGADTQYF.

This clone appeared a single time. The chain employs TRBV11-1 and TRBJ1-2; D gene ambiguous. Germline V gene sequence: CDR1 SGHAT, CDR2 FQDESV (reference sequence). V was cut by 2 bases and J by 8 bases, with 18 bases left in between. The CDR3 is 15 residues long. The CDR3 sequence: CASSLSGIPPDGYTF. The CDR3 coding sequence is TGTGCCAGCAGCTTAAGCGGCATACCCCCGGACGGCTACACCTTC.

The chain combines TRBV2 with TRBJ1-6; TRBD1 agrees at 10 bases. The CDR3 runs to 14 residues. After removal of 6 bases from V and 9 bases from J, the junction contained 5 bases not matched to a gene. CDR1 and CDR2 (germline): SNHLY, FYNNEI. CDR3 region: CASSGDRGRSPLHF. The CDR3 bases are TGTGCCAGCAGCGGGGACAGGGGTCGTTCACCCCTCCACTTT. Together with reference TRBV2 and TRBJ1-6, the CDR3 gives the full variable domain: EPEVTQTPSHQVTQMGQEVILRCVPISNHLYFYWYRQILGQKVEFLVSFYNNEISEKSEIFDDQFSVERPDGSNFTLKIRSTKLEDSAMYFCASSGDRGRSPLHFGNGTRLTVT.